The clone carrying this T cell receptor (beta chain) was recorded once. The data belong to a study of blood T cell repertoires in COVID-19. Background on the study: PBMCs, B-cell-depleted T cells, or T cells provided the cDNA or gDNA that made up the material.

In the source study's methods: Cell counts per sample came from amplifying reference gene primers. Assay used: immunoSEQ multiplex PCR; TCRdb lists only in-frame clones, some missing. V and J calls plus clone size are reproduced from that table; the DNA served to infer D and trimming. This table has about 180,000 clones, 70% to 90% appearing once. CDR1 and CDR2 (germline): SQVTM, ANQGSEA. Between the trimmed V and J ends, which lost 1 base and 8 bases, there was a span of 15 bases. CDR3 size: 14 residues. This receptor was obtained from a man between 18 and 29 years old who had recovered from COVID-19. V and J are TRBV29-1 and TRBJ2-1, with D hard to call. Sequenced sample: peripheral blood. CDR3 coding DNA: TGCAGCGTTGAAGCGCCAAACAGACCCGATGAGCAGTTCTTC. This translates into CSVEAPNRPDEQFF.